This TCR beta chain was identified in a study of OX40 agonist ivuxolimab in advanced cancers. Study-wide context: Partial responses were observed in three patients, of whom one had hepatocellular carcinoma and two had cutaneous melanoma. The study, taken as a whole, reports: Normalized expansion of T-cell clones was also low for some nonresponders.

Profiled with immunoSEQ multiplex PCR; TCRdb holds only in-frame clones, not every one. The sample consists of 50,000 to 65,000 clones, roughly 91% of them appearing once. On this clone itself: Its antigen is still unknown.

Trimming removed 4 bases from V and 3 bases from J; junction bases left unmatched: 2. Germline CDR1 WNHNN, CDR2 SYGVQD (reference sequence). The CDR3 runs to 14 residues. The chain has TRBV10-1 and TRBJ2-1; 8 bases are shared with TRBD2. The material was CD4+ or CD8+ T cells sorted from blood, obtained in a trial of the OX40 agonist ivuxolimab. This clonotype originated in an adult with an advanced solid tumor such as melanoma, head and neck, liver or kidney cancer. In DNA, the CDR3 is TGCGCCAGCAGTGGTCTAGCGGGCTACAATGAGCAGTTCTTC. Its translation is CASSGLAGYNEQFF.